One and the same sample provided the 18 T cell receptor beta chains below, sequenced in a study of regulatory T cells in long-lasting Graves disease. The TCR beta library used iRepertoire HTBI primers with Arm-PCR amplification of CDR3. TCRdb independently ran MiXCR on the multiplex PCR reads; one entry per CDR3 protein. The sample holds approximately 400,000 distinct CDR3 sequences, 15% seen once. This sample's time point: newly diagnosed GD, antithyroid drugs for less than 3 months. Researchers made the TCR library from RNA that was extracted from PBMCs. The sample was also linked to a second study, of T cells in Graves' hyperthyroidism and ophthalmopathy.

The starting material was peripheral blood mononuclear cells (PBMCs), obtained at new diagnosis, from a patient treated with antithyroid drugs. Receptor source: a woman aged 25 to 39 with Graves disease.

This clonotype was found many times. The chain employs TRBV7-2 and TRBJ2-3; 11 positions match TRBD1. CDR1 is SGHTA and CDR2 is FQGNSA in the germline V gene. The J segment lost 5 bases and the V segment lost 5 bases, leaving 12 bases of the junction unmatched. The CDR3 extends over 17 amino acids. CDR3 sequence reads: CASSIGQGANPKDTQYF. The CDR3 region has the DNA TGTGCCAGCAGCATAGGACAGGGGGCTAATCCCAAAGATACGCAGTATTTT.

This clonotype was counted between two and nine times. The V call is TRBV27, the J call TRBJ1-4; D might be TRBD1 (6 bases). Germline lookup yields CDR1 MNHEY and CDR2 SMNVEV (reference sequence). This CDR3 comprises 17 residues. Trimming removed 5 bases from V and 0 bases from J, with 16 bases in between. This CDR3 is CASSRSTGSATNEKLFF. The CDR3 bases are TGTGCCAGCAGTCGAAGTACAGGGAGCGCAACTAATGAAAAACTGTTTTTT.

This clonotype was found many times. CDR3 amino acids: CAISEQIGASNQPQHF. The CDR3 DNA sequence: TGTGCCATCAGTGAACAAATAGGGGCCAGCAATCAGCCCCAGCATTTT. The chain uses TRBV10-3 and TRBJ1-5; tentative D call: TRBD1 (5 bases). Trimming stripped 3 bases from V and 1 base from J, with 13 bases between. The CDR3 is made up of 16 amino acids. Germline values: CDR1 ENHRY, CDR2 SYGVKD.

There are many counts of this clonotype. This chain joins TRBV12-3 or TRBV12-4 and TRBJ2-1, with D possibly being TRBD2 (6 bases). The CDR3 has 13 residues. Between the trimmed V and J ends, which lost 8 bases and 3 bases, there was a span of 11 bases. The DNA for the CDR3 is TGTGCCAGCGGACGGAGGGACTACAATGAGCAGTTCTTC. Protein: CASGRRDYNEQFF.

This clonotype has more than one count but fewer than ten. The chain links TRBV27 to TRBJ2-7, with D perhaps TRBD2 (6 bases). Germline V gene sequence: CDR1 MNHEY, CDR2 SMNVEV (reference sequence). The CDR3 extends over 13 amino acids. V lost 7 bases, J lost 3 bases, and 13 bases lay in between. The CDR3, as DNA: TGTGCCAGCAACGATAGCGGAAACTACGAGCAGTACTTC. Its translation: CASNDSGNYEQYF.

This clonotype occurred many times. The V gene is TRBV28, the J gene TRBJ1-2; 7 nucleotides agree with TRBD1. Germline V gene lookup returns CDR1 MDHEN and CDR2 SYDVKM. This CDR3 contains 14 residues. The trim removed 5 bases at V and 8 bases at J, leaving 11 bases unmatched. The chain's CDR3 is CASSPTRTGVGYTF. The CDR3 DNA reads TGTGCCAGCAGTCCGACAAGGACAGGCGTAGGCTACACCTTC.

This clonotype came up many times. This rearrangement joins TRBV11-2 to TRBJ2-2; 14 bases are shared with TRBD2. The CDR3 sequence is 18 residues long. Looked up from germline, CDR1 is SGHAT and CDR2 is FQNNGV. The ends lost 4 bases at V and 7 bases at J; junction bases unmatched: 11. The CDR3 DNA reads as TGTGCCAGCAGCTCCTCTCAGGGACTAGCGGGAGAAGGCGGGGAGCTGTTTTTT. This encodes CASSSSQGLAGEGGELFF.

This clonotype was observed a handful of times. The chain uses TRBV10-3 and TRBJ1-5, with D tentatively TRBD1 (6 bases). The CDR3 is 13 amino acids. The V and J ends lost 7 bases and 5 bases respectively, with 12 bases between them. Germline V CDR1 and CDR2: ENHRY, SYGVKD. CDR3 bases: TGTGCCATCATGGCAGGGGTGGATCAGCCCCAGCATTTT. Amino acid sequence: CAIMAGVDQPQHF.

This rearrangement joins TRBV7-9 to TRBJ2-2, with D tentatively TRBD1 (6 bases). V lost 6 bases, J lost 4 bases, and 12 bases lay in between. Germline V lookup: CDR1 SEHNR, CDR2 FQNEAQ (reference sequence). There are 14 residues in the CDR3. CDR3 DNA sequence: TGTGCCAGCAGTTGGGGGCTAGGCACCGGGGAGCTGTTTTTT. Amino acid sequence: CASSWGLGTGELFF.

This clonotype has at least ten counts. The gene calls are TRBV18 and TRBJ1-2, with D uncertain. This CDR3 contains 15 residues. Trimming took 3 bases from V and 0 from J, leaving 11 bases between them. The germline V gene encodes CDR1 KGHSH and CDR2 LQKENI. CDR3 DNA: TGTGCCAGCTCACCGACTCAAGAGGCTAACTATGGCTACACCTTC. Its protein product is CASSPTQEANYGYTF.

V is TRBV12-3 or TRBV12-4 and J is TRBJ2-7, with D perhaps matching TRBD2 (6 bases). The CDR3 has 14 amino acids. The germline V and J ends were trimmed by 4 bases and 5 bases, with 15 bases remaining between them. The CDR3 region has the DNA TGTGCCAGCAGTTCCGGGACTCATGTCCACGAGCAGTACTTC. Translated: CASSSGTHVHEQYF.

This clonotype was counted many times. V gene TRBV3-1 combines with J gene TRBJ2-2; perhaps TRBD1 as D (6 bases). Germline CDR1 is LGHDT and CDR2 is YNNKEL (reference sequence). The CDR3 runs to 15 residues. V was trimmed by 0 bases and J by 4 bases, leaving 9 bases between them. The DNA of the CDR3 is TGTGCCAGCAGCCAAGAAACAGGGAGCACCGGGGAGCTGTTTTTT. Its protein product is CASSQETGSTGELFF.

This clonotype was seen many times. The CDR3 spells CASSLASITLGSYNEQFF. Here the CDR3 DNA reads TGTGCCAGCAGTTTGGCTAGCATAACCCTAGGGAGCTACAATGAGCAGTTCTTC. The chain employs TRBV27 and TRBJ2-1, with a possible D match to TRBD2 (5 bases). Germline V CDR1 and CDR2: MNHEY, SMNVEV (reference sequence). The V end was cut by 3 bases, the J end by 3 bases, with 21 bases between. The CDR3 is made up of 18 amino acids.

The CDR3 here is CASSVDALDRGLRYEQYF. In nucleotides, the CDR3 is TGTGCCAGCAGCGTAGACGCCTTGGACAGGGGGCTCAGGTACGAGCAGTACTTC. The V gene is TRBV9, the J gene TRBJ2-7; 11 bases are shared with TRBD1. With 0 bases clipped from V and 4 bases from J, the junction kept 12 bases outside the gene matches. The CDR3 is 18 residues long. CDR1 and CDR2 from the germline V gene are SGDLS and YYNGEE.

The table lists this clonotype with many counts. The chain employs TRBV28 and TRBJ2-7; TRBD1 matches at 7 bases. This CDR3 has 13 amino acids. Germline CDR1 reads MDHEN; CDR2 reads SYDVKM. V trimming: 7 bases; J trimming: 4 bases; junction bases outside the gene matches: 7. CDR3 region: CASTRTGPYEQYF. The CDR3 coding sequence is TGTGCCAGCACCCGGACAGGACCGTACGAGCAGTACTTC. Together with reference TRBV28 and TRBJ2-7, the CDR3 gives the full variable domain: DVKVTQSSRYLVKRTGEKVFLECVQDMDHENMFWYRQDPGLGLRLIYFSYDVKMKEKGDIPEGYSVSREKKERFSLILESASTNQTSMYLCASTRTGPYEQYFGPGTRLTVT.

The sample holds many counts of this clonotype. The V and J genes are TRBV6-1 and TRBJ2-1; 7 positions agree with TRBD2. J lost 0 bases, V lost 7 bases, and 12 bases had no gene match. Germline V gene sequence: CDR1 MNHNS, CDR2 SASEGT. The CDR3 has 17 residues. CDR3 in amino acids: CASTHGGGQSSYNEQFF. The CDR3 DNA reads TGTGCCAGCACCCACGGGGGAGGGCAGAGCTCCTACAATGAGCAGTTCTTC.

The table lists this clonotype with many counts. The J gene is TRBJ1-5, the V gene TRBV2; D gene uncertain. The CDR3 sequence is 14 residues long. V lost 4 bases to trimming and J lost 6 bases, with 13 bases between them. Germline V gene sequence: CDR1 SNHLY, CDR2 FYNNEI. For the CDR3, the DNA is TGTGCCAGCAGTGGGAGCAGGTCCGCTCAGCCCCAGCATTTT. Translation: CASSGSRSAQPQHF.

The V gene is TRBV27, the J gene TRBJ2-3, with 7 bases aligning to TRBD2. The CDR3 is 14 amino acids. J was trimmed by 5 bases and V by 5 bases; bases with no gene match: 7. Germline CDR1 is MNHEY and CDR2 is SMNVEV (reference sequence). In nucleotides, the CDR3 is TGTGCCAGCAGTCCCCCGGGGGGAATAGATACGCAGTATTTT. Its translation: CASSPPGGIDTQYF.